The 28 T cell receptor beta chains below were found in one sample sequenced in a study of CD8 T cells in Susac syndrome. The RNA, about 0.45 to 1 ug, was put through reverse transcription using random hexamers. TCRdb recomputed calls from the immunoSEQ multiplex PCR reads with MiXCR, one row per CDR3 protein. The sample has approximately 130,000 distinct CDR3 sequences, 85% to 95% seen once. The sequenced sample was CD4+ T cells from PBMCs. These receptors were taken from a human donor in good health.

On this clonotype itself: The limits of the CDR3 on the DNA are not certain, so only TCRdb's listed CDR3 is given. The rearrangement uses TRBV12-3 or TRBV12-4 and TRBJ2-7; the table names TRBD1, a call not compared with the DNA. The CDR3 adds up to 19 amino acids, both ends counted. This chain's CDR3 is CASSSSRTGGASVSYEQYF.

The V gene is TRBV3-1, the J gene TRBJ2-1; D is unresolved. Germline lookup yields CDR1 LGHDT and CDR2 YNNKEL (reference sequence). The CDR3 is 11 residues long. V was shortened by 2 bases and J by 10 bases, with 6 bases between the two germline ends. CDR3 in amino acids: CASSQRGEQFF. CDR3 sequence (DNA): TGTGCCAGCAGCCAAAGAGGCGAGCAGTTCTTC.

This clonotype was found a few times. The chain joins TRBV7-2 to TRBJ2-5; tentatively, D is TRBD2 (5 bases). Per germline, CDR1 SGHTA and CDR2 FQGNSA. CDR3 length: 14 residues. Deletions cut 1 base from V and 0 bases from J, with 6 bases between. CDR3: CASSLGGYQETQYF. CDR3 nucleotides: TGTGCCAGCAGCTTAGGCGGGTACCAAGAGACCCAGTACTTC.

The rearrangement uses TRBV14 and TRBJ2-1, with D maybe TRBD2 (5 bases). Germline V gene sequence: CDR1 SGHDN, CDR2 FVKESK. This CDR3 is 14 amino acids long. V was trimmed by 6 bases and J by 3 bases, leaving 12 bases between them. The CDR3 nucleotides read TGTGCCAGCAGTTGGAGGAAAGGCTACAATGAGCAGTTCTTC. It specifies CASSWRKGYNEQFF.

This chain uses TRBV6-6 with TRBJ1-6; maybe TRBD1 (5 bases). Trimming removed 4 bases at V and 5 bases at J, with 9 bases between. CDR3 size: 14 residues. Germline V gene data show CDR1 as MNHNY and CDR2 as SVGAGI (reference sequence). The CDR3 nucleotides are TGTGCCAGCAGTTCCGGGACGAATAATTCACCCCTCCACTTT. As protein: CASSSGTNNSPLHF.

The chain couples TRBV19 to TRBJ2-2; D might be TRBD2 (6 bases). This CDR3 is built from 18 residues. V lost 0 bases and J lost 7, with 21 bases in between. CDR1 LNHDA and CDR2 SQIVND come from the germline V gene (reference sequence). The CDR3 DNA follows: TGTGCCAGTAGTATAGACACGATTAGGTTGCGGGACGGCGGGGAGCTGTTTTTT. It encodes CASSIDTIRLRDGGELFF.

This chain connects TRBV9 to TRBJ1-3; D remains ambiguous. V dropped 0 bases and J dropped 5 bases, with 12 bases sitting between them. The germline gives CDR1 SGDLS, CDR2 YYNGEE. The CDR3 runs to 15 residues. The CDR3 sequence is CASSVAPSTRNTIYF. The CDR3 bases are TGTGCCAGCAGCGTAGCTCCGAGCACCAGAAACACCATATATTTT.

The genes are TRBV11-2 and TRBJ1-1; unclear D gene. V gave up 3 bases and J gave up 3 bases, with 8 bases separating them. Germline V CDR1 and CDR2: SGHAT, FQNNGV. The CDR3 consists of 13 residues. CDR3 nucleotides: TGTGCCAGCAGCTTCCAGGATGACACTGAAGCTTTCTTT. Amino acid sequence: CASSFQDDTEAFF. The complete variable domain, with remaining parts taken from reference TRBV11-2 and TRBJ1-1, reads EAGVAQSPRYKIIEKRQSVAFWCNPISGHATLYWYQQILGQGPKLLIQFQNNGVVDDSQLPKDRFSAERLKGVDSTLKIQPAKLEDSAVYLCASSFQDDTEAFFGQGTRLTVV.

The rearrangement links TRBV5-6 to TRBJ1-2; maybe TRBD1 (5 bases). The germline V and J ends were trimmed by 4 bases and 3 bases, with 10 bases remaining between them. This CDR3 is built from 13 residues. CDR1 and CDR2 (germline): SGHDT, YYEEEE. In DNA form, the CDR3 reads TGTGCCAGCAGCCGGGACGGAGACTATGGCTACACCTTC. As protein: CASSRDGDYGYTF.

There are a few counts of this clonotype. J is TRBJ2-7 and V is TRBV6-5, with 10 bases that match TRBD2. V lost 5 bases, J lost 2 bases, and 6 bases stayed unmatched. From germline, CDR1 is MNHEY and CDR2 SVGAGI. The CDR3 contains 15 residues. The CDR3 DNA reads as TGTGCCAGCAGTCGAGAGCGGGAGGGCCCCTACGAGCAGTACTTC. Translated: CASSREREGPYEQYF.

The J gene is TRBJ1-5, the V gene TRBV19, with 9 positions matching TRBD1. The CDR3 runs 13 residues. Per germline, CDR1 LNHDA and CDR2 SQIVND (reference sequence). The V and J ends lost 8 bases and 6 bases, in that order; junction bases with no gene match: 5. In nucleotides, the CDR3 is TGTGCCAGTGTGGACAGGGGAATTCAGCCCCAGCATTTT. Translating gives CASVDRGIQPQHF.

V usage is TRBV3-1 and J usage is TRBJ1-1; D may be TRBD1 (5 bases). This CDR3 has 17 residues. Looked up from germline, CDR1 is LGHDT and CDR2 is YNNKEL (reference sequence). Between the trimmed V and J ends, which lost 1 base and 3 bases, there was a span of 18 bases. The CDR3 spells CASSQAGGSGGDTEAFF. CDR3 coding DNA: TGTGCCAGCAGCCAAGCCGGGGGGAGCGGGGGGGACACTGAAGCTTTCTTT.

The V and J genes are TRBV5-1 and TRBJ2-5, with D tentatively TRBD1 or TRBD2 (5 bases each). V was clipped by 0 bases and J by 2 bases, with 14 bases between them. Per germline, CDR1 SGHRS and CDR2 YFSETQ. The CDR3 is 16 amino acids. CDR3 coding DNA: TGCGCCAGCAGCTTGGTGCCTTTGGGGGTTCAAGAGACCCAGTACTTC. Its protein product is CASSLVPLGVQETQYF.

This clonotype was picked up one time. The chain employs TRBV6-2 or TRBV6-3 and TRBJ2-2; 8 positions agree with TRBD2. Per the germline V gene, CDR1 is MNHEY and CDR2 is SVGEGT. The trim removed 5 bases at V and 10 bases at J, leaving 6 bases unmatched. This CDR3 comprises 13 residues. In DNA form, the CDR3 reads TGTGCCAGCAGTCGGACTAGCCTAGTGGAGCTGTTTTTT. Protein product: CASSRTSLVELFF.

The chain recombines TRBV12-3 or TRBV12-4 with TRBJ2-1; 10 bases line up with TRBD2. Unmatched junction bases numbered 7, after V lost 4 bases and J lost 4 bases. The CDR3 sequence is 16 residues long. CDR3 DNA: TGTGCCAGCAGTTCCCTGACTAGCGGGTCATACAATGAGCAGTTCTTC. As protein: CASSSLTSGSYNEQFF.

The chain joins TRBV24-1 to TRBJ2-7, with a possible D match to TRBD2 (6 bases). The germline V gene encodes CDR1 KGHDR and CDR2 SFDVKD. This CDR3 contains 14 residues. V shed 3 bases and J shed 2 bases, with 10 bases lying between them. DNA for the CDR3: TGTGCCACCAGTGATGGGGGGATCACCTACGAGCAGTACTTC. Protein sequence: CATSDGGITYEQYF.

This clonotype was counted a single time. The chain recombines TRBV5-4 with TRBJ2-1, with 9 bases lining up with TRBD2. Germline V lookup: CDR1 SGHNT, CDR2 YYREEE (reference sequence). The CDR3 runs 15 residues. V dropped 1 base and J dropped 9; count of bases not matched to a gene: 8. The chain's CDR3 is CASSLFSGSIGEQFF. The DNA of the CDR3 is TGTGCCAGCAGCTTGTTTAGCGGGAGTATCGGTGAGCAGTTCTTC.

This chain uses TRBV24-1 with TRBJ2-2, with 9 bases fitting TRBD2. With 4 bases clipped from V and 5 bases from J, the junction kept 10 bases outside the gene matches. Per germline, CDR1 KGHDR and CDR2 SFDVKD. The CDR3 has 17 residues. The CDR3 bases are TGTGCCACCAGTGAGGGACCGGCGGGAGGGTCTACCGGGGAGCTGTTTTTT. It translates to CATSEGPAGGSTGELFF.

This clonotype was found once. The chain is built from TRBV20-1 and TRBJ1-5; D unresolved. This CDR3 is built from 11 residues. The V and J ends lost 4 bases and 0 bases respectively, with 1 base between them. CDR1 and CDR2 from the germline V gene are DFQATT and SNEGSKA (reference sequence). As DNA, the CDR3 is TGCAGTGCTACTAGCAATCAGCCCCAGCATTTT. It is translated as CSATSNQPQHF.

A word on this clonotype: Germline and junction disagree at one end, which may indicate a read error. The V and J genes are TRBV7-2 and TRBJ2-5; tentative D call: TRBD2 (6 bases). Germline loops: CDR1 SGHTA, CDR2 FQGNSA. This CDR3 spans 14 amino acids. CDR3 sequence reads: CASSLARGSEAQYF. The CDR3 coding sequence is TGTGCCAGCAGCTTAGCGCGGGGCTCAGAGGCCCAGTACTTC.

This sequence joins TRBV2 and TRBJ1-5; D may be TRBD1 (5 bases). The germline V and J ends were trimmed by 5 bases and 4 bases, with 12 bases remaining between them. The CDR3 has 14 residues. The V gene's germline CDR1 is SNHLY and CDR2 FYNNEI. The CDR3 is CASSPRDWNQPQHF. In DNA, the CDR3 is TGTGCCAGCAGTCCCCGGGACTGGAATCAGCCCCAGCATTTT.

This chain connects TRBV6-6 to TRBJ1-2, with D unclear. Trimming stripped 7 bases from V and 2 bases from J, with 14 bases between. The germline V gene has CDR1 MNHNY and CDR2 SVGAGI (reference sequence). This CDR3 has 14 amino acids. The CDR3 here is CASTSSVGNYGYTF. In nucleotides, the CDR3 is TGTGCCAGCACCTCCTCGGTCGGGAACTATGGCTACACCTTC.

The chain has TRBV2 and TRBJ1-1; maybe TRBD1 (5 bases). The CDR3 spans 14 residues. Germline lookup yields CDR1 SNHLY and CDR2 FYNNEI. The ends were cut back, 2 bases at V and 4 bases at J, with 11 bases in the middle. CDR3 amino acids: CASSEILGATEAFF. CDR3 DNA: TGTGCCAGCAGTGAAATTTTAGGGGCCACTGAAGCTTTCTTT.

This clonotype was recorded a few times. V usage is TRBV18 and J usage is TRBJ2-1, with D uncertain. This CDR3 comprises 14 residues. CDR1 and CDR2 from the germline V gene are KGHSH and LQKENI. V was cut by 2 bases and J by 8 bases, with 13 bases left in between. CDR3 bases: TGTGCCAGCTCACCAGGAACATCAAGGGATGAGCAGTTCTTC. Residues: CASSPGTSRDEQFF.

The chain is built from TRBV28 and TRBJ2-7, with 8 nucleotides matching TRBD2. CDR3 length equals 16 residues. With 5 bases clipped from V and 5 bases from J, the junction kept 14 bases outside the gene matches. The V gene's germline CDR1 is MDHEN and CDR2 SYDVKM. DNA of the CDR3: TGTGCCAGCAGTACCCCCCGAGGCGGGAGGTTCCACGAGCAGTACTTC. Translation: CASSTPRGGRFHEQYF. The variable domain in full, completed from reference TRBV28 and TRBJ2-7, reads DVKVTQSSRYLVKRTGEKVFLECVQDMDHENMFWYRQDPGLGLRLIYFSYDVKMKEKGDIPEGYSVSREKKERFSLILESASTNQTSMYLCASSTPRGGRFHEQYFGPGTRLTVT.

V is TRBV30 and J is TRBJ2-3; D gene ambiguous. This CDR3 is built from 11 residues. Germline values: CDR1 GTSNPN, CDR2 SVGIG (reference sequence). The V end lost 4 bases, the J end lost 9 bases, and 11 bases lay between the germline ends. CDR3 sequence reads: CAWNRRSTQYF. CDR3 nucleotide sequence: TGTGCCTGGAATCGGAGAAGCACGCAGTATTTT.

The chain recombines TRBV6-2 or TRBV6-3 with TRBJ2-4, with 7 nucleotides matching TRBD1. This CDR3 region has 15 residues. Germline values: CDR1 MNHEY, CDR2 SVGEGT. Trimming cost V 2 bases and J 7 bases; bases outside gene matches: 8. CDR3 loop: CASSYRGLAVNIQYF. CDR3 DNA: TGTGCCAGCAGTTACAGGGGGCTGGCGGTGAACATTCAGTACTTC.

This chain uses TRBV12-3 or TRBV12-4 with TRBJ1-1; no reliable D call. This CDR3 spans 13 amino acids. The germline V and J ends were trimmed by 5 bases and 4 bases, with 11 bases remaining between them. CDR3 coding DNA: TGTGCCAGCAGTGGCCAGTGGGGCACTGAAGCTTTCTTT. It encodes CASSGQWGTEAFF.